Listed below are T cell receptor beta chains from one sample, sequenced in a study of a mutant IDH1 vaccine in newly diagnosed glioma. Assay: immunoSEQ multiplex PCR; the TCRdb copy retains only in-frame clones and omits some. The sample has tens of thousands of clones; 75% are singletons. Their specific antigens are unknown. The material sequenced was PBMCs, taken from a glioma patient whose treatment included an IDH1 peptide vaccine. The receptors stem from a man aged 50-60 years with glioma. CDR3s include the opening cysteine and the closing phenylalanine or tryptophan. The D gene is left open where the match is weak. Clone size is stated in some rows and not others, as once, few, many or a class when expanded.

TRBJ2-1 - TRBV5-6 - CASSWDNEQFF TGTGCCAGCAGCTGGGACAATGAGCAGTTCTTC
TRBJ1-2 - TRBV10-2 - CASSESKPGTVYYGYTF TGCGCCAGCAGTGAGTCGAAGCCCGGGACTGTGTACTATGGCTACACCTTC
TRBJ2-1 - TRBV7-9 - CASSLRAGNNEQFF TGTGCCAGCAGCTTAAGGGCGGGGAACAATGAGCAGTTCTTC
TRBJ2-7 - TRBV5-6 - CASSLAALQNQYF TGTGCCAGCAGCTTGGCGGCGCTTCAAAATCAGTACTTC
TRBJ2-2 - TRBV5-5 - CASSLTGAGELFF TGTGCCAGCAGCCTGACAGGTGCCGGGGAGCTGTTTTTT
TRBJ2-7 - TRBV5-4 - CASSSVSSYEQYF TGTGCCAGCAGTTCGGTAAGCTCCTACGAGCAGTACTTC
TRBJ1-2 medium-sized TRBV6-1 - CASSAGSTRYGYTF TGTGCCAGCAGTGCTGGATCTACCCGTTATGGCTACACCTTC
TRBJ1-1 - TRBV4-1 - CASTAGDTEAFF TGCGCCAGCACGGCTGGAGACACTGAAGCTTTCTTT
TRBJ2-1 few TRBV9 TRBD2 CASSVEAGAYNEQFF TGTGCCAGCAGCGTAGAGGCGGGGGCCTACAATGAGCAGTTCTTC
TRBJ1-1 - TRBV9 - CASSVATYTEAFF TGTGCCAGCAGCGTAGCTACATACACTGAAGCTTTCTTT
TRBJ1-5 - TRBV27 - CASSAFGVGNQPQHF TGTGCCAGCAGTGCCTTCGGGGTTGGCAATCAGCCCCAGCATTTT
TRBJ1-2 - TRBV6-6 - CASSLVGGATNYGYTF TGTGCCAGCAGTCTGGTGGGGGGGGCCACTAACTATGGCTACACCTTC
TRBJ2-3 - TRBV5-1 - CASSSGFTDTQYF TGCGCCAGCAGCTCGGGGTTCACAGATACGCAGTATTTT
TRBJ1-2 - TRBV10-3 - CAISDPGTVYGYTF TGTGCCATCAGTGACCCCGGGACGGTCTATGGCTACACCTTC
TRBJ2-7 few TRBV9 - CASSLTQFSYEQYF TGTGCCAGCAGCCTAACACAGTTCTCCTACGAGCAGTACTTC
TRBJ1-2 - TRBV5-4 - CASSLDRVRGYTF TGTGCCAGCAGCTTGGACAGGGTTCGTGGCTACACCTTC